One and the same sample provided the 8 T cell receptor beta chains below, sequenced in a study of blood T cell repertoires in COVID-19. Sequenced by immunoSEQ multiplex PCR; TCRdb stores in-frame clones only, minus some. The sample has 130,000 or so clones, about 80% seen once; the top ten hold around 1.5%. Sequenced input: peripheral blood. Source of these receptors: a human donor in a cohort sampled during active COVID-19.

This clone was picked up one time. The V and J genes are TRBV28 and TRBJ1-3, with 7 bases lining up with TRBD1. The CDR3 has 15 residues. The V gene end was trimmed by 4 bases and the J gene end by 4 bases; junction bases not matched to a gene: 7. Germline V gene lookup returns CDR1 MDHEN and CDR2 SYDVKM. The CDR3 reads CASSSSGTAGNTIYF. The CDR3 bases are TGTGCCAGCAGTTCTTCCGGGACAGCCGGAAACACCATATATTTT.

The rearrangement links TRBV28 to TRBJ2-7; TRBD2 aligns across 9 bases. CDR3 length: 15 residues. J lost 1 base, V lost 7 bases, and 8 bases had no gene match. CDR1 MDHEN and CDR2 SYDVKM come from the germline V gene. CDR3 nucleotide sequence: TGTGCCAGCACCCCTAGCGGGATGGGGTCCTACGAGCAGTACTTC. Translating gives CASTPSGMGSYEQYF.

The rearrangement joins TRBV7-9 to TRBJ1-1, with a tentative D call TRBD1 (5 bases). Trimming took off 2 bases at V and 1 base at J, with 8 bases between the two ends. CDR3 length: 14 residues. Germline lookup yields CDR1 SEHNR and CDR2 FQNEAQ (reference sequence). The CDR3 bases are TGTGCCAGCAGCTTACGGACAACGAACACTGAAGCTTTCTTT. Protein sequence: CASSLRTTNTEAFF.

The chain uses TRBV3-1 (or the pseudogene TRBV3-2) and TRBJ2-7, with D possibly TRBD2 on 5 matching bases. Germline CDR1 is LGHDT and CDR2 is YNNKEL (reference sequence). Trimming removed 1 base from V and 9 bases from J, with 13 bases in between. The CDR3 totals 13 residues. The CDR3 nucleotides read TGTGCCAGCAGCCAAGCCTATAGCGCACGGCAGTACTTC. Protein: CASSQAYSARQYF.

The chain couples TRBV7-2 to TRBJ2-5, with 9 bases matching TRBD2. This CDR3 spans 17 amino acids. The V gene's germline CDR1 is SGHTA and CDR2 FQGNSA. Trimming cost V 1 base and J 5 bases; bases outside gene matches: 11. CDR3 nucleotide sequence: TGTGCCAGCAGCTTAGTTGTAGTAGCGGGAGTTGGGGAGACCCAGTACTTC. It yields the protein CASSLVVVAGVGETQYF.

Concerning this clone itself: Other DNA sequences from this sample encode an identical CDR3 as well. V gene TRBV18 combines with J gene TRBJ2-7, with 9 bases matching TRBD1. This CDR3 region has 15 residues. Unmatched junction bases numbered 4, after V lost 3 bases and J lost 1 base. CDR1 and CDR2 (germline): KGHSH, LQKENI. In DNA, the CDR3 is TGTGCCAGCTCACCCCCCGGGACAGGGTCCTACGAGCAGTACTTC. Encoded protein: CASSPPGTGSYEQYF.

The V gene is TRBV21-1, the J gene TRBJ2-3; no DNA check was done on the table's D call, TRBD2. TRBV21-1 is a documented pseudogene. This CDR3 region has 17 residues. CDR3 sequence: CASSKEGLSGSEDTQYF. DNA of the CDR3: TGTGCCAGCAGCAAGGAGGGACTAAGCGGGAGTGAGGATACGCAGTATTTT.

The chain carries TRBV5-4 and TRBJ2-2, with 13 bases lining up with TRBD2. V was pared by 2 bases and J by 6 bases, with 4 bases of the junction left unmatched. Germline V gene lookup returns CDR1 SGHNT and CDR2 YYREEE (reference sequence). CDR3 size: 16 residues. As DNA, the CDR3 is TGTGCCAGCAGCTTACCAGGGACTAGCGGGGCCGGGGAGCTGTTTTTT. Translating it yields CASSLPGTSGAGELFF.